This T cell receptor beta chain came from a study of PD-1 blockade in classical Hodgkin lymphoma. Sequenced by immunoSEQ multiplex PCR; TCRdb stores in-frame clones only, minus some. Of some 24,000 clones in the sample, around 68% were seen once. As for this clone: Its antigen is not known.

This sample's time point: cycle 4 day 1 (C4D1), after five to seven weeks of nivolumab. Each patient relapsed following autologous stem cell transplantation, and prior brentuximab vedotin exposure differed. Each best response was a complete response, a partial response or progressive disease. Study outcomes and limitations: Complete responders showed a baseline diversity that resembled the diversity of newly diagnosed patients. Significant TCR diversity gains by C4D1 occurred in CD4+ but not CD8+ cells. Nivolumab initiated under 1 year post-ASCT led to patient exclusion.

This receptor was taken from a human donor with classical Hodgkin lymphoma. The sample here was peripheral blood mononuclear cells (PBMCs), taken before the fourth cycle of nivolumab.

CDR3 region: CASSKSQGDGNTEAFF. The CDR3, as DNA: TGTGCCAGCAGCAAATCACAGGGGGATGGTAACACTGAAGCTTTCTTT. J is TRBJ1-1 and V is TRBV21-1; TRBD1 is the table's D call and was not checked against the DNA. TRBV21-1 is a pseudogene locus. CDR3 size: 16 residues.